One sample yielded the 28 T cell receptor beta chains listed below, sequenced in a study of vaccination and CD4 T cells after COVID-19. Treatment described: roughly 11-day PBMC culture with coronavirus spike peptide pools or control peptides (ViraFEST assay). The collection of CD4+ T cells from the unexposed donor took place before the COVID-19 pandemic (2011-2018). Cultured CD4+ T cell DNA underwent sequencing with the Oncomine TCR Beta short-read assay. TCRdb redid the calling of the PCR reads with MiXCR, one entry per CDR3 protein. Of thousands of distinct CDR3 sequences listed, less than 50% are singletons. No antigen has been identified for these receptors. Material: CD4+ T cells from blood, cultured in vitro. These receptors originate from a human donor in good health.

The chain is built from TRBV6-5 and TRBJ2-7; 8 positions match TRBD1. With 4 bases clipped from V and 3 bases from J, the junction kept 5 bases outside the gene matches. This CDR3 is 14 amino acids long. Germline CDR1 reads MNHEY; CDR2 reads SVGAGI. CDR3 DNA: TGTGCCAGCAGTTCGTATGACAGGGGCTACGAGCAGTACTTC. Protein: CASSSYDRGYEQYF.

The gene calls are TRBV30 and TRBJ1-2; no firm D call. The V gene's germline CDR1 is GTSNPN and CDR2 SVGIG (reference sequence). The V end lost 3 bases, the J end lost 7 bases, and 15 bases lay between the germline ends. This CDR3 has 13 amino acids. The CDR3 bases are TGTGCCTGGAGCACCACCCAAGGAGGTGGCTACACCTTC. Its translation is CAWSTTQGGGYTF.

This clonotype was seen only a few times. The V gene is TRBV15, the J gene TRBJ1-5; 7 nucleotides match TRBD1. CDR3 length: 16 amino acids. The V gene's germline CDR1 is LNHNV and CDR2 YYDKDF (reference sequence). Unmatched junction bases numbered 5, after V lost 0 bases and J lost 3 bases. CDR3 in amino acids: CATSREAGTVNQPQHF. CDR3 in DNA: TGTGCCACCAGCAGAGAGGCCGGGACAGTCAATCAGCCCCAGCATTTT.

This chain links TRBV30 with TRBJ2-5, with D possibly TRBD1 on 7 matching bases. The V gene lost 8 bases and the J gene lost 5 bases, with 15 bases spanning the gap. Germline CDR1 reads GTSNPN; CDR2 reads SVGIG (reference sequence). This CDR3 contains 12 residues. The CDR3 nucleotides read TGTGCCCTCGACAGGGCGGGGGAGACCCAGTACTTC. Its translation is CALDRAGETQYF.

Remarks on this clonotype: Just one base apart from a much larger clone, this may be a read error. The genes are TRBV6-5 and TRBJ1-5, with D unresolved. The CDR3 is 13 residues long. Trimming took 4 bases from V and 7 from J, leaving 11 bases between them. Germline V CDR1 and CDR2: MNHEY, SVGAGI. The CDR3 DNA follows: TGTGCCAGCAGTTTAGGGAAGGAACAGCCCCAGCATTTT. This codes for CASSLGKEQPQHF.

This clonotype has a handful of counts. This rearrangement joins TRBV6-1 to TRBJ1-1; D call uncertain. Germline CDR1 reads MNHNS; CDR2 reads SASEGT. The CDR3 has 13 residues. The germline V and J ends were trimmed by 5 bases and 2 bases, with 9 bases remaining between them. CDR3 sequence: CASSLTANTEAFF. In DNA form, the CDR3 reads TGTGCCAGCAGTCTGACCGCTAACACTGAAGCTTTCTTT.

The chain employs TRBV20-1 and TRBJ2-1, with D unclear. The V gene lost 3 bases and the J gene lost 0 bases, with 6 bases spanning the gap. Germline-derived CDR1 and CDR2 are DFQATT and SNEGSKA (reference sequence). This CDR3 is built from 13 residues. The CDR3 reads CSARESSYNEQFF. In nucleotides, the CDR3 is TGCAGTGCTAGGGAGAGCTCCTACAATGAGCAGTTCTTC.

The J gene is TRBJ2-2, the V gene TRBV27; 14 positions agree with TRBD2. V shed 3 bases, J shed 4 bases, and the junction held 10 bases outside the gene matches. This CDR3 has 19 amino acids. Looked up from germline, CDR1 is MNHEY and CDR2 is SMNVEV (reference sequence). The DNA of the CDR3 is TGTGCCAGCAGTTTCGCTCGACTAGCGGGGGGGCCCGGCACCGGGGAGCTGTTTTTT. It translates to CASSFARLAGGPGTGELFF.

The chain uses TRBV12-3 or TRBV12-4 and TRBJ1-2, with 10 bases matching TRBD1. Losses at the gene ends were 7 bases for V and 2 bases for J; bases not matched to a gene: 10. The CDR3 runs 16 residues. DNA for the CDR3: TGTGCCAGCAACCCTACCTGGGACAGGGGAAACTATGGCTACACCTTC. Translated: CASNPTWDRGNYGYTF.

In its sample, this clonotype is hyperexpanded (1% or more). This CDR3 reads CASIHGDNQPQHF. In nucleotides, the CDR3 is TGTGCCAGCATTCACGGGGACAATCAGCCCCAGCATTTT. The chain employs TRBV6-1 and TRBJ1-5; D is unclear. The germline gives CDR1 MNHNS, CDR2 SASEGT. The V and J ends lost 7 bases and 3 bases respectively, with 10 bases between them. The CDR3 covers 13 residues.

This clonotype was seen more than once but under ten times. The rearrangement links TRBV12-3 or TRBV12-4 to TRBJ1-1, with TRBD1 matching 7 bases. The CDR3 length is 14 residues. J lost 2 bases, V lost 5 bases, and 5 bases had no gene match. The CDR3 DNA reads as TGTGCCAGCAGTATAAGACAGGGAAACACTGAAGCTTTCTTT. Translated, it gives CASSIRQGNTEAFF.

This clonotype rates as hyperexpanded (1% or more). The chain uses TRBV27 and TRBJ1-6, with D tentatively TRBD1 (5 bases). Germline assignment: CDR1 MNHEY and CDR2 SMNVEV (reference sequence). Trimming stripped 6 bases from V and 7 bases from J, with 16 bases between. The CDR3 is made up of 15 amino acids. For the CDR3, the DNA is TGTGCCAGCAGCCCGACGGGCAGGGCAAATTCACCCCTCCACTTT. Its protein product is CASSPTGRANSPLHF.

The chain employs TRBV20-1 and TRBJ2-5; D might be TRBD2 (6 bases). Germline assignment: CDR1 DFQATT and CDR2 SNEGSKA (reference sequence). V lost 1 base to trimming and J lost 4 bases, with 19 bases between them. The CDR3 extends over 16 amino acids. The CDR3 region is CSARGPPLALSETQYF. The CDR3 coding sequence is TGCAGTGCTAGAGGGCCGCCTCTAGCGCTATCAGAGACCCAGTACTTC.

The V gene is TRBV6-1, the J gene TRBJ1-2; 8 bases match TRBD1. V lost 6 bases and J lost 7; bases outside the gene matches: 16. The CDR3 loop spans 16 amino acids. Per germline, CDR1 MNHNS and CDR2 SASEGT. The CDR3 region is CASSRFAYPTGGGYTF. The CDR3 DNA reads TGTGCCAGCAGCCGCTTCGCTTACCCAACAGGGGGTGGCTACACCTTC.

This clonotype has only a few counts. The gene calls are TRBV30 and TRBJ2-3; TRBD2 matches 10 bases. The ends lost 3 bases at V and 7 bases at J; junction bases unmatched: 10. The CDR3 contains 15 residues. Germline values: CDR1 GTSNPN, CDR2 SVGIG (reference sequence). The CDR3 nucleotides are TGTGCCTGGAGCACAGGACTAGCGGCCGATAATACGCAGTATTTT. Translating it yields CAWSTGLAADNTQYF.

The V and J genes are TRBV10-1 and TRBJ2-3; no firm D call. From germline, CDR1 is WNHNN and CDR2 SYGVQD (reference sequence). V dropped 0 bases and J dropped 4 bases, with 8 bases sitting between them. This CDR3 comprises 14 residues. CDR3 bases: TGCGCCAGCAGTGAGTCGGGCAGACCAGATACGCAGTATTTT. Protein sequence: CASSESGRPDTQYF.

The CDR3, as DNA: TGTGCCAGCAGTCCCGGACAGAACTATGGCTACACCTTC. It is translated as CASSPGQNYGYTF. The chain links TRBV6-1 to TRBJ1-2, with TRBD1 as a possible D gene (6 bases). Germline assignment: CDR1 MNHNS and CDR2 SASEGT. Trimming pared 5 bases from V and 2 bases from J, leaving 9 bases between. This CDR3 spans 13 amino acids.

This clonotype was counted between two and nine times. The gene calls are TRBV20-1 and TRBJ2-2; 9 nucleotides agree with TRBD1. This CDR3 comprises 13 residues. Germline V gene lookup returns CDR1 DFQATT and CDR2 SNEGSKA (reference sequence). V gave up 6 bases and J gave up 3 bases; unmatched junction bases: 2. As DNA, the CDR3 is TGCAGTGCAACAGGGGGCTACACCGGGGAGCTGTTTTTT. Translated: CSATGGYTGELFF.

The CDR3 nucleotides are TGTGCCAGCAGTAAGGGTGTCTATGGCTACACCTTC. Its protein product is CASSKGVYGYTF. This chain connects TRBV12-3 or TRBV12-4 to TRBJ1-2; D is unresolved. The length of the CDR3 is 12 residues. The V end was cut by 5 bases, the J end by 4 bases, with 8 bases between.

The chain recombines TRBV6-1 with TRBJ1-4; D remains ambiguous. The germline V gene has CDR1 MNHNS and CDR2 SASEGT. Trimming pared 2 bases from V and 8 bases from J, leaving 6 bases between. The CDR3 is 12 residues long. CDR3 protein: CASSEYSEKLFF. For the CDR3, the DNA is TGTGCCAGCAGTGAATATAGCGAAAAACTGTTTTTT.

The sample holds a few counts of this clonotype. The chain is built from TRBV7-8 and TRBJ1-6; possibly TRBD1 for D (6 bases). This CDR3 is 12 amino acids long. Germline-derived CDR1 and CDR2 are SGHVS and FQNEAQ. The V end lost 3 bases, the J end lost 12 bases, and 9 bases lay between the germline ends. CDR3 residues: CASSFEGVPLHF. The CDR3 nucleotides read TGTGCCAGCAGCTTCGAGGGGGTACCCCTCCACTTT.

This sequence joins TRBV11-2 and TRBJ1-2, with 8 bases aligning to TRBD1. The CDR3 spans 13 residues. Germline CDR1 and CDR2: SGHAT and FQNNGV. V lost 5 bases to trimming and J lost 8 bases; unmatched junction nucleotides: 7. The DNA for the CDR3 is TGTGCCAGCAGCGTCGACAGGGGAGGAGGCTACACCTTC. Translating it yields CASSVDRGGGYTF.

This clonotype was counted between two and nine times. The CDR3 bases are TGCAGTGCTAGCTCTAGCGTGTTAGGCACAGATACGCAGTATTTT. This sequence encodes CSASSSVLGTDTQYF. This rearrangement joins TRBV20-1 to TRBJ2-3, with a tentative D call TRBD2 (6 bases). In germline, CDR1 is DFQATT, CDR2 SNEGSKA (reference sequence). V was clipped by 3 bases and J by 1 base, with 14 bases between them. The CDR3 runs 15 residues.

This chain joins TRBV20-1 and TRBJ1-6; D gene ambiguous. V gave up 4 bases and J gave up 7 bases, with 17 bases separating them. This CDR3 has 15 residues. Germline-derived CDR1 and CDR2 are DFQATT and SNEGSKA (reference sequence). The CDR3 bases are TGCAGTGCTAACCCCGCTTCCGTGGGCAATTCACCCCTCCACTTT. Translation gives CSANPASVGNSPLHF.

The chain combines TRBV10-3 with TRBJ1-2; 9 bases map to TRBD1. V dropped 11 bases and J dropped 5; count of bases not matched to a gene: 6. CDR1 and CDR2 (germline): ENHRY, SYGVKD. The CDR3 is 12 amino acids. The chain's CDR3 is CASTGTGYGYTF. DNA for the CDR3: TGTGCCTCGACCGGGACAGGGTATGGCTACACCTTC.

The chain combines TRBV6-1 with TRBJ2-7, with 8 bases lining up with TRBD2. The J segment lost 5 bases and the V segment lost 5 bases, leaving 8 bases of the junction unmatched. The CDR3 extends over 14 amino acids. The germline CDR1 and CDR2 sequences are MNHNS and SASEGT. CDR3 sequence: CASSPGLARNEQYF. The CDR3 DNA reads TGTGCCAGCAGTCCTGGACTAGCAAGGAACGAGCAGTACTTC.

This clonotype showed up just a few times. V gene TRBV19 combines with J gene TRBJ1-5; D remains ambiguous. CDR3 length: 12 amino acids. Trimming took 8 bases from V and 3 from J, leaving 8 bases between them. The germline V gene encodes CDR1 LNHDA and CDR2 SQIVND (reference sequence). The CDR3 nucleotides read TGTGCCAGTTCCTACAACAATCAGCCCCAGCATTTT. Protein: CASSYNNQPQHF.

The V and J genes are TRBV10-3 and TRBJ1-6; D gene uncertain. The CDR3 runs to 14 residues. V lost 6 bases and J lost 9, with 15 bases in between. Germline CDR1 reads ENHRY; CDR2 reads SYGVKD. The CDR3, as DNA: TGTGCCATCAGATCCGAGGCCCTGAGTTCACCCCTCCACTTT. Amino acid sequence: CAIRSEALSSPLHF.